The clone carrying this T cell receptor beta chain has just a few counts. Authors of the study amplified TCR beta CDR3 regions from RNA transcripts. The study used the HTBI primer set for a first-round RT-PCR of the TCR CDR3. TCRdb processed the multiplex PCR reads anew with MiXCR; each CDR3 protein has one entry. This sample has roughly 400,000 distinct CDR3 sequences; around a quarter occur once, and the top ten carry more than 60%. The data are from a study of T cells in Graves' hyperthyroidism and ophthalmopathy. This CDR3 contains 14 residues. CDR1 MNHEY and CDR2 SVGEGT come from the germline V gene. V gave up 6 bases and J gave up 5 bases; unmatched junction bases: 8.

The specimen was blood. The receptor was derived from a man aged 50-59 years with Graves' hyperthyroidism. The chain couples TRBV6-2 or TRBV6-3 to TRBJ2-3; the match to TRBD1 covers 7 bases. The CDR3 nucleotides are TGTGCCAGCAGCCTGGACAGGCCTGGAGATACGCAGTATTTT. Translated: CASSLDRPGDTQYF.